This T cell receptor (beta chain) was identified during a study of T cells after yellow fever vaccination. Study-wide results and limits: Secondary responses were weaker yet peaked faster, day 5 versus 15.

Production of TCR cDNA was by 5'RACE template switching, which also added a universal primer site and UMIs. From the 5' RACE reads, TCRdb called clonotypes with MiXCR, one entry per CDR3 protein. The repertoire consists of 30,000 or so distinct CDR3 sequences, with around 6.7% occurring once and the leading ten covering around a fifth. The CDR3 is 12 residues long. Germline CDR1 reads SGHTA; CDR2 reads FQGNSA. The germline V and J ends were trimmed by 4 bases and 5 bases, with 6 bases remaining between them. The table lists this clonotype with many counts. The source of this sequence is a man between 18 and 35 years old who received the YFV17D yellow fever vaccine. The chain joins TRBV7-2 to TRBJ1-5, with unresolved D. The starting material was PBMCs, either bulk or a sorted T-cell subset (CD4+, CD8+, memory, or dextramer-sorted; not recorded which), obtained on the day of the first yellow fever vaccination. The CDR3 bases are TGTGCCAGCAGCTGGGTAGATCAGCCCCAGCATTTT. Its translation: CASSWVDQPQHF. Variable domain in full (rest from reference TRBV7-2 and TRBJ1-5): GAGVSQSPSNKVTEKGKDVELRCDPISGHTALYWYRQSLGQGLEFLIYFQGNSAPDKSGLPSDRFSAERTGGSVSTLTIQRTQQEDSAVYLCASSWVDQPQHFGDGTRLSIL.